The rows below give T cell receptor beta chains drawn from one sample of a study of beta chain features in type 1 diabetes. Repertoires were generated with immunoSEQ multiplex PCR, while TCRdb's copy carries only in-frame clones and drops some. Of 250,000 or so clones listed, 20% were seen once; the top ten hold about 0.027%. Sequencing was performed on naive CD4+ T cells from blood. The receptor set was obtained from a woman aged 40 to 49 with type 1 diabetes. CDR3s include the opening cysteine and the closing phenylalanine or tryptophan. A D gene is named only where the DNA matches it firmly. Clone size is stated in some rows and not others, as once, few, many or a class when expanded.

d_gene	abundance	v_gene	j_gene	CDR3nt	CDR3aa
-	-	TRBV9	TRBJ1-1	TGTGCCAGCAGCGTAGTGGAGTACACTGAAGCTTTCTTT	CASSVVEYTEAFF
-	few	TRBV30	TRBJ1-5	TGTGCCTGGAGTCTGGGGGCTAGCAATCAGCCCCAGCATTTT	CAWSLGASNQPQHF
TRBD1	-	TRBV11-3	TRBJ1-1	TGTGCCAGCAGCCGACAGGGAGACACTGAAGCTTTCTTT	CASSRQGDTEAFF
TRBD2	-	TRBV4-1	TRBJ2-1	TGCGCCAGCAGCCCACGGCTAGCGGGCTTACCGCAGTTCTTC	CASSPRLAGLPQFF
-	-	TRBV6-5	TRBJ1-1	TGTGCCAGCATGAGGGACACCACCTACACTGAAGCTTTCTTT	CASMRDTTYTEAFF
-	few	TRBV4-1	TRBJ2-7	TGCGCCAGCAGCCAAGGGGTTAGCGAGATCTCCTACGAGCAGTACTTC	CASSQGVSEISYEQYF
TRBD2	-	TRBV7-9	TRBJ2-7	TGTGCCAGCAGCTTATGGGAGGGGACCTACGAGCAGTACTTC	CASSLWEGTYEQYF
TRBD1	few	TRBV18	TRBJ2-7	TGTGCCAGCTCACAACGACGCGACAGGGACGGCTACGAGCAGTACTTC	CASSQRRDRDGYEQYF
-	-	TRBV27	TRBJ2-3	TGTGCCAGCAGTACGGTGTACACAGATACGCAGTATTTT	CASSTVYTDTQYF
TRBD1	few	TRBV28	TRBJ1-5	TGTGCCAGCAGTTGGGACAGGGTTGAACAGCCCCAGCATTTT	CASSWDRVEQPQHF
TRBD1	-	TRBV4-2	TRBJ1-2	TGTGCCAGCAGCCAAGAGACAGGGGGGTGGTATGGCTACACCTTC	CASSQETGGWYGYTF
-	few	TRBV5-4	TRBJ1-1	TGTGCCAGCAGCTTTTGGCCTCTGAACACTGAAGCTTTCTTT	CASSFWPLNTEAFF
TRBD1	-	TRBV7-2	TRBJ2-5	TGTGCCAGCAGCGCGCAGGGGGCTGGGGAGACCCAGTACTTC	CASSAQGAGETQYF
-	once	TRBV28	TRBJ1-5	TGTGCCAGCAGTTTCCAGGGCGGTCAGCCCCAGCATTTT	CASSFQGGQPQHF
-	-	TRBV28	TRBJ2-2	TGTGCCAGCATGAAAGGGGGAAGCGCCGGGGAGCTGTTTTTT	CASMKGGSAGELFF
-	-	TRBV6-5	TRBJ1-4	TGTGCCAGCAGTTACTCGAACTCGGGTGAAAAACTGTTTTTT	CASSYSNSGEKLFF
-	few	TRBV4-1	TRBJ1-5	TGCGCCAGCAGCCAAGGGCCCTCCCAACAGGGAAACAATCAGCCCCAGCATTTT	CASSQGPSQQGNNQPQHF
TRBD1	-	TRBV6-5	TRBJ2-3	TGTGCCAGCAGTAACAGGGGAAGCACAGATACGCAGTATTTT	CASSNRGSTDTQYF
-	-	TRBV7-2	TRBJ1-1	TGTGCCAGCAGCTCTTACGCGGGGAGTGAAGCTTTCTTT	CASSSYAGSEAFF
-	few	TRBV5-1	TRBJ2-5	TGCGCCAGCAGCCTTGAAGAGACCCAGTACTTC	CASSLEETQYF
TRBD2	-	TRBV7-6	TRBJ2-1	TGTGCCAGCAGCACAGGCCCTAGCGGGGGGGCCTCGTTCTTC	CASSTGPSGGASFF
-	-	TRBV28	TRBJ2-7	TGTGCCAGCAGTCCAGGCAGGGAAGACGAGCAGTACTTC	CASSPGREDEQYF
TRBD1	-	TRBV7-9	TRBJ2-6	TGTGCCAGCAGCCCCGGGACAGGGACCGGGGCCAACGTCCTGACTTTC	CASSPGTGTGANVLTF
-	-	TRBV2	TRBJ1-2	TGTGCCAGCAGTGGACAGGCAAATAACTATGGCTACACCTTC	CASSGQANNYGYTF
-	-	TRBV4-3	TRBJ1-5	TGCGCCAGCAGCCAAGACTGGAGAACCGGGGATAGGAGCAATCAGCCCCAGCATTTT	CASSQDWRTGDRSNQPQHF
-	-	TRBV5-4	TRBJ1-3	TGTGCCAGCAGCTCCCAAAGCGCCATATATTTT	CASSSQSAIYF
TRBD1	-	TRBV7-2	TRBJ2-7	TGTGCCAGCAGCTCCTCCGGGACAGCGGCCTTC	CASSSSGTAAF
-	few	TRBV6-1	TRBJ1-2	TGTGCCAGCACCGGGATGGGTGGGAACTATGGCTACACCTTC	CASTGMGGNYGYTF
-	-	TRBV7-7	TRBJ2-1	TGTGCCAGCAGCTTTGACACCTACAATGAGCAGTTCTTC	CASSFDTYNEQFF